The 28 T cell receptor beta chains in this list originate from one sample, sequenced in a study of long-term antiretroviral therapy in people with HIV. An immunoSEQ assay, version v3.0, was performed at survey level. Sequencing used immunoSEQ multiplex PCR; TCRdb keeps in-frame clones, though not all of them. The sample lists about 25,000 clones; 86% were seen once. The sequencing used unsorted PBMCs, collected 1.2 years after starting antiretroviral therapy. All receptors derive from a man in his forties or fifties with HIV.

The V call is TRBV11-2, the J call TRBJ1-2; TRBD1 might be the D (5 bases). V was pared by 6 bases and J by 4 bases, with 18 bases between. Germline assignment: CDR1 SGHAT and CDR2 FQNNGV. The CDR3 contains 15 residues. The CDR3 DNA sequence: TGTGCCAGCAGACTAGCAGGGCTTGGAGGCTATGGCTACACCTTC. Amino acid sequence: CASRLAGLGGYGYTF.

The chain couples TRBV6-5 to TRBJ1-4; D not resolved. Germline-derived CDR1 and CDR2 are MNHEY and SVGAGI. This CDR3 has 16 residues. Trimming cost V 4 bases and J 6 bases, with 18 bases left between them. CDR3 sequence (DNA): TGTGCCAGCAGTTCTAAGGTTCAAAAGGTCGATGAAAAACTGTTTTTT. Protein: CASSSKVQKVDEKLFF.

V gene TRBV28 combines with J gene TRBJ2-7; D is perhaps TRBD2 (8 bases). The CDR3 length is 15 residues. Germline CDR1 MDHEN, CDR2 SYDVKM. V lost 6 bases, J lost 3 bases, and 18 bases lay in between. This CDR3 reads CASSSGGTADYEQYF. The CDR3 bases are TGTGCCAGCAGCTCGGGGGGGACAGCTGACTACGAGCAGTACTTC.

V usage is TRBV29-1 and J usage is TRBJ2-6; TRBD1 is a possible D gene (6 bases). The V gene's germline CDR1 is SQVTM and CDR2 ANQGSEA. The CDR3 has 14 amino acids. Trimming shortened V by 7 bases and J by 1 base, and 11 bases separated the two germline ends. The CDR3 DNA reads TGCAGCGCCGGCGACAGGTCTGGGGCCAACGTCCTGACTTTC. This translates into CSAGDRSGANVLTF.

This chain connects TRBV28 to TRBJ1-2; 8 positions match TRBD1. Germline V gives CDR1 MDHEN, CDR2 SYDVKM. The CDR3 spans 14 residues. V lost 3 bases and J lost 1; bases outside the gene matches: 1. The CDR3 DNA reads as TGTGCCAGCAGTTTCAGGGGGCTTAACTATGGCTACACCTTC. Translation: CASSFRGLNYGYTF.

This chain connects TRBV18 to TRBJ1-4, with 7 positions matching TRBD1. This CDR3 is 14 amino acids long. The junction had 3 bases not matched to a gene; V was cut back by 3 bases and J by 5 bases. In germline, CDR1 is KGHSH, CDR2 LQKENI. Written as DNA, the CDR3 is TGTGCCAGCTCACCGACAGGGCAAAATGAAAAACTGTTTTTT. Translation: CASSPTGQNEKLFF.

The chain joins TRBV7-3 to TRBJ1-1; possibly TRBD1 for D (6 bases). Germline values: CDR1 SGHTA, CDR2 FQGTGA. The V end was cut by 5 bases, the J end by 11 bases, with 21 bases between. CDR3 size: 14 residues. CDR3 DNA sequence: TGTGCCAGCAGCCCTACCGGGGGGGCGACGTGGGCTTTCTTT. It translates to CASSPTGGATWAFF.

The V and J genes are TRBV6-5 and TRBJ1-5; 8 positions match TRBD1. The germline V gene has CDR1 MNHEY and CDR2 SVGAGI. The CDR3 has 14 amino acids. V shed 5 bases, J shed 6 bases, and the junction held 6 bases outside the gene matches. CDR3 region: CASSQDRGGQPQHF. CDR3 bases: TGTGCCAGCAGTCAAGACAGGGGCGGTCAGCCCCAGCATTTT.

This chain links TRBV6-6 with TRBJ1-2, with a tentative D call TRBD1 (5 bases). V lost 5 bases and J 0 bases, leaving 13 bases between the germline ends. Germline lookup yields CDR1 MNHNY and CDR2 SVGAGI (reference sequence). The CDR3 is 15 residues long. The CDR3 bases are TGTGCCAGCAGTCGAATCGGGGCGGCTAACTATGGCTACACCTTC. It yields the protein CASSRIGAANYGYTF.

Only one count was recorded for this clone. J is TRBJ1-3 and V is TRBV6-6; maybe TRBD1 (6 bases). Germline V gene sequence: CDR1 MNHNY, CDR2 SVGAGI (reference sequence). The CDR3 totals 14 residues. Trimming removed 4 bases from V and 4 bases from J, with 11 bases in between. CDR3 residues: CASSFGGPGNTIYF. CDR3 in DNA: TGTGCCAGCAGTTTCGGGGGCCCAGGAAACACCATATATTTT.

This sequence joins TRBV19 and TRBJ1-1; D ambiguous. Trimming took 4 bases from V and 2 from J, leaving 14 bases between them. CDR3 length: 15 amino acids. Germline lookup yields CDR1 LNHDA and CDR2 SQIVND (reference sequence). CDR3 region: CASSRRRGANTEAFF. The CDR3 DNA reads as TGTGCCAGTAGTAGGCGAAGAGGAGCCAACACTGAAGCTTTCTTT.

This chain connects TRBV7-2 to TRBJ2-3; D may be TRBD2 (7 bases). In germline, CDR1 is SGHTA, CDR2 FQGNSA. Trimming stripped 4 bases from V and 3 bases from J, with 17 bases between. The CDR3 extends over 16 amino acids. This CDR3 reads CASSSVGGRSTDTQYF. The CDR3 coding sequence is TGTGCCAGCAGCTCGGTCGGGGGGCGCTCGACAGATACGCAGTATTTT.

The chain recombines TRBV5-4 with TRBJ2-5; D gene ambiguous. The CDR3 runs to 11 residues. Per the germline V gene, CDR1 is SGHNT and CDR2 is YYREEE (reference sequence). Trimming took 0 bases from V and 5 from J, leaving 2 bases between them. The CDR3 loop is CASSLAETQYF. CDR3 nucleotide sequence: TGTGCCAGCAGCTTGGCGGAGACCCAGTACTTC.

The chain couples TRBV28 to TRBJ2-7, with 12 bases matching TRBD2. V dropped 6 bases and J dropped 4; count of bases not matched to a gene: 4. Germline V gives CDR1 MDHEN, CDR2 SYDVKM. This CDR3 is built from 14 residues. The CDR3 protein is CASRTSGGRYEQYF. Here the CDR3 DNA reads TGTGCCAGCAGAACTAGCGGGGGGCGTTACGAGCAGTACTTC.

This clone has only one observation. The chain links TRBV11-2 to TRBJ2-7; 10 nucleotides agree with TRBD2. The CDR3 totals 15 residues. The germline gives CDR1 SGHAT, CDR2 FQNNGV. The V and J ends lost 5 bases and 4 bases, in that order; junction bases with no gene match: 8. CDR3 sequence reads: CASSVTSGVIYEQYF. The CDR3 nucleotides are TGTGCCAGCAGCGTAACTAGCGGGGTAATTTACGAGCAGTACTTC.

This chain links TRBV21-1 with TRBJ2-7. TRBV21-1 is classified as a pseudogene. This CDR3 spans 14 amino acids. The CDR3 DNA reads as TGTGCCAGCAGCAAAGAGGGTCTTGCCTACGAGCAGTACTTC. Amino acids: CASSKEGLAYEQYF.

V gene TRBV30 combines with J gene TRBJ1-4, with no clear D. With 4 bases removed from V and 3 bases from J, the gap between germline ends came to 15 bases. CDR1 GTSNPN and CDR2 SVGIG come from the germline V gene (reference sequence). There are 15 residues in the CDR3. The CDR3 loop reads CAWKGGPGANEKLFF. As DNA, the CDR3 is TGTGCCTGGAAAGGAGGGCCTGGGGCTAATGAAAAACTGTTTTTT.

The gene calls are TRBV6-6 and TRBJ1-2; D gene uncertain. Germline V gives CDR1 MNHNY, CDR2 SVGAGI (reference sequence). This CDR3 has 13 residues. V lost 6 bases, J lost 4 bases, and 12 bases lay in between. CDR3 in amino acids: CASSPAPLYGYTF. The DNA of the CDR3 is TGTGCCAGCAGCCCCGCCCCTCTCTATGGCTACACCTTC.

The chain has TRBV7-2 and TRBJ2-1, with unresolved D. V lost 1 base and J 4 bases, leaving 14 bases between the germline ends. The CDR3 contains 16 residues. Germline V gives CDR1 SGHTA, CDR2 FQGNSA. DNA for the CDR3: TGTGCCAGCAGCTTAGACGGACGGTACAAGTACAATGAGCAGTTCTTC. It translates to CASSLDGRYKYNEQFF.

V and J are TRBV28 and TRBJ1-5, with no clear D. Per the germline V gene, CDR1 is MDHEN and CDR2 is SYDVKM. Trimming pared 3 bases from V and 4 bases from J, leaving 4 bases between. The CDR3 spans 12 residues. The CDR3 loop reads CASSFLNQPQHF. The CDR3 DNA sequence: TGTGCCAGCAGTTTCCTGAATCAGCCCCAGCATTTT.

The CDR3 is CASSVIGGISPLHF. The CDR3 DNA is TGTGCCAGCAGCGTTATAGGGGGCATTTCACCCCTCCACTTT. The chain carries TRBV9 and TRBJ1-6; 7 positions agree with TRBD1. Germline lookup yields CDR1 SGDLS and CDR2 YYNGEE. The CDR3 extends over 14 amino acids. After removal of 2 bases from V and 9 bases from J, the junction contained 5 bases not matched to a gene.

For the CDR3, the DNA is TGTGCCAGCAGCTTGACCTACGAGCAGTACTTC. As protein: CASSLTYEQYF. The chain is built from TRBV7-9 and TRBJ2-7; D gene unclear. The CDR3 contains 11 residues. V lost 3 bases to trimming and J lost 2 bases, with 2 bases between them. Germline CDR1 reads SEHNR; CDR2 reads FQNEAQ (reference sequence).

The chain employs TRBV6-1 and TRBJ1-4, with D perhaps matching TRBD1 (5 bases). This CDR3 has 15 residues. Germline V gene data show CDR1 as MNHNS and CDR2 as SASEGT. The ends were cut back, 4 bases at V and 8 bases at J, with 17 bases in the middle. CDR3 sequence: CASSGAGVGVEKLFF. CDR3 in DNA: TGTGCCAGCAGTGGTGCGGGGGTCGGTGTAGAAAAACTGTTTTTT.

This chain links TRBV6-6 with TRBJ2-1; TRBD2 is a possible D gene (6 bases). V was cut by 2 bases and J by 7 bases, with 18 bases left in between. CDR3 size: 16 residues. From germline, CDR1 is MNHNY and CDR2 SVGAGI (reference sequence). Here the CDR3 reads CASSYQPRGVPNEQFF. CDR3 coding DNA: TGTGCCAGCAGTTACCAACCTCGCGGGGTCCCGAATGAGCAGTTCTTC.

DNA of the CDR3: TGTGCCAGCAGTTACCGGCGGGGGCGGGATACGCAGTATTTT. Translation gives CASSYRRGRDTQYF. The J gene is TRBJ2-3, the V gene TRBV27, with D tentatively TRBD2 (7 bases). V lost 4 bases, J lost 6 bases, and 14 bases lay in between. This CDR3 is built from 14 residues. Germline assignment: CDR1 MNHEY and CDR2 SMNVEV (reference sequence).

DNA of the CDR3: TGTGCCAGCAGTCCGCGGGGACAGGGGGCATACGAGCAGTACTTC. This codes for CASSPRGQGAYEQYF. The chain links TRBV28 to TRBJ2-7, with 12 bases aligning to TRBD1. The trim removed 5 bases at V and 4 bases at J, leaving 6 bases unmatched. Germline V gives CDR1 MDHEN, CDR2 SYDVKM. The CDR3 runs 15 residues.

CDR3 DNA sequence: TGTGCCAGCAGTCTCAACTCTGGCGAGCAGTACTTC. It translates to CASSLNSGEQYF. V usage is TRBV11-2 and J usage is TRBJ2-7; D is undetermined. V lost 6 bases and J 6 bases, leaving 12 bases between the germline ends. The CDR3 covers 12 residues. CDR1 is SGHAT, CDR2 FQNNGV, per germline.

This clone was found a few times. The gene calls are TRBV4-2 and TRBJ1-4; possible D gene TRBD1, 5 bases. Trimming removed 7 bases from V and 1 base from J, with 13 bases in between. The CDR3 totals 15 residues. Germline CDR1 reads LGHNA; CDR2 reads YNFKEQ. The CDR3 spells CASTTLGGTNEKLFF. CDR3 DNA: TGTGCCAGCACAACCCTTGGGGGAACTAATGAAAAACTGTTTTTT.